The 5 T cell receptor beta chains given below trace back to one sample, sequenced in a study of beta chain features in type 1 diabetes. Overall study findings and caveats: Shorter TCRB CDR3s, moderately but significantly so, marked every one of the four CD4+ subsets in Type 1 diabetes patients.

Their antigens remain unidentified. TCRB transcripts that were expressed got sequenced, as all of the isolated RNA had been reverse transcribed. TCRdb keeps only in-frame clones here, not all; method: immunoSEQ multiplex PCR. Here the sample spans a few hundred thousand clones, around 25% being singletons. The sequenced sample was naive CD4+ T cells from blood. Receptors were obtained from a woman in her 30s with type 1 diabetes.

The V gene is TRBV29-1, the J gene TRBJ1-5; no definite D call. CDR3 length: 13 amino acids. The V end lost 3 bases, the J end lost 2 bases, and 8 bases lay between the germline ends. The V gene's germline CDR1 is SQVTM and CDR2 ANQGSEA. This chain's CDR3 is CSVDGGGNQPQHF. CDR3 in DNA: TGCAGCGTTGACGGCGGGGGCAATCAGCCCCAGCATTTT.

The chain joins TRBV30 to TRBJ2-1; a possible D gene is TRBD1 (6 bases). Per the germline V gene, CDR1 is GTSNPN and CDR2 is SVGIG (reference sequence). V gave up 8 bases and J gave up 0 bases, with 17 bases separating them. The CDR3 spans 15 residues. The CDR3: CARSGQISSYNEQFF. CDR3 coding DNA: TGTGCCCGCAGCGGACAGATCAGCTCCTACAATGAGCAGTTCTTC.

This chain joins TRBV5-1 and TRBJ1-1; D remains unclear. This CDR3 comprises 13 residues. Trimming shortened V by 5 bases and J by 0 bases, and 8 bases separated the two germline ends. Per germline, CDR1 SGHRS and CDR2 YFSETQ. CDR3 coding DNA: TGCGCCAGCAGTATGAGAGTGAACACTGAAGCTTTCTTT. Encoded protein: CASSMRVNTEAFF.

The chain is built from TRBV7-9 and TRBJ1-2; the D is unclear. The CDR3 length is 13 residues. CDR1 and CDR2 from the germline V gene are SEHNR and FQNEAQ (reference sequence). V was shortened by 0 bases and J by 3 bases, with 5 bases between the two germline ends. The CDR3 region has the DNA TGTGCCAGCAGCTTAGCGGCCGACTATGGCTACACCTTC. Protein: CASSLAADYGYTF.

This clone has only a few counts. J is TRBJ1-3 and V is TRBV18, with D maybe TRBD1 (6 bases). CDR3 length: 15 amino acids. Trimming pared 3 bases from V and 2 bases from J, leaving 11 bases between. The V gene's germline CDR1 is KGHSH and CDR2 LQKENI. For the CDR3, the DNA is TGTGCCAGCTCACCGGGACAAATACCTGGAAACACCATATATTTT. It is translated as CASSPGQIPGNTIYF. Filled out from reference TRBV18 and TRBJ1-3, the complete variable domain reads NAGVMQNPRHLVRRRGQEARLRCSPMKGHSHVYWYRQLPEEGLKFMVYLQKENIIDESGMPKERFSAEFPKEGPSILRIQQVVRGDSAAYFCASSPGQIPGNTIYFGEGSWLTVV.